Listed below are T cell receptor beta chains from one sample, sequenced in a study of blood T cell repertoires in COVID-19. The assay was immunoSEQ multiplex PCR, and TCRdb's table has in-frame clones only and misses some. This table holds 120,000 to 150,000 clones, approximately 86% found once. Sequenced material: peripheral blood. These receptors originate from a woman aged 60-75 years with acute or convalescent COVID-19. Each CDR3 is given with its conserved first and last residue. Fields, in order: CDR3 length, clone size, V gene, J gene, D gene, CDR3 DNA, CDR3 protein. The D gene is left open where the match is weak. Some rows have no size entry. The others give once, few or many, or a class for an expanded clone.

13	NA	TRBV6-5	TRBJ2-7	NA	TGTGCCAGCAGTTACCTTCAGGGGAACGAGCAGTACTTC	CASSYLQGNEQYF
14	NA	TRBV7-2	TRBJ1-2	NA	TGTGCCAGCAGCTTAGGCGGTGGTAACTATGGCTACACCTTC	CASSLGGGNYGYTF
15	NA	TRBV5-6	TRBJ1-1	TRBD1	TGTGCCAGCAGCTTATGGGACAGGGTGAACACTGAAGCTTTCTTT	CASSLWDRVNTEAFF
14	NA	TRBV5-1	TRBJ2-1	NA	TGCGCCAGCAGCTTAGGCGGGGAGGAAAATGAGCAGTTCTTC	CASSLGGEENEQFF
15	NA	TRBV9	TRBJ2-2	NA	TGTGCCAGCAGCGGTATTGGCCTCAACACCGGGGAGCTGTTTTTT	CASSGIGLNTGELFF
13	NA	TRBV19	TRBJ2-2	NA	TGTGCCAGTAGTATGGGAGTCACCGGGGAGCTGTTTTTT	CASSMGVTGELFF
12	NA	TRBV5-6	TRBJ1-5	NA	TGTGCCAGCAGCCAGGGAAATCAGCCCCAGCATTTT	CASSQGNQPQHF
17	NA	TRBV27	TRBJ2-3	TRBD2	TGTGCCAGCAGTCCGACTAGCGGGGGGGCGGGCACAGATACGCAGTATTTT	CASSPTSGGAGTDTQYF
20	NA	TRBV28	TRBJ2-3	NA	TGTGCCAGCAGTACCCCCACCTTGGAGGGAGGGGGTAGGCCCACAGATACGCAGTATTTT	CASSTPTLEGGGRPTDTQYF
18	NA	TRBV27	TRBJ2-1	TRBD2	TGTGCCAGCAGTTTCCTCACACTAGCGGGGGGGCAGGGTAATGAGCAGTTCTTC	CASSFLTLAGGQGNEQFF
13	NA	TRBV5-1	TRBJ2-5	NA	TGCGCCAGCAGCTTGGATCGTCGGGAGACCCAGTACTTC	CASSLDRRETQYF
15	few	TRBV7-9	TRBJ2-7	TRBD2	TGTGCCAGCAGCTTAGTCGGGGGGGATCACTACGAGCAGTACTTC	CASSLVGGDHYEQYF
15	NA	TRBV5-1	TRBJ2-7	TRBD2	TGCGCCAGCAGCTTGATCACAGCGGGGGGAAACGAGCAGTACTTC	CASSLITAGGNEQYF
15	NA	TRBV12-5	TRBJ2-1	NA	TGTGCTAGTGGCCAAACGGGGGGCCGACTCAATGAGCAGTTCTTC	CASGQTGGRLNEQFF
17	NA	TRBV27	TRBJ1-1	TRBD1	TGTGCCAGCAGCCCCAACAATAAGGGGGCACTGAACACTGAAGCTTTCTTT	CASSPNNKGALNTEAFF
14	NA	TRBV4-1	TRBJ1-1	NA	TGCGCCAGCAGCCAGACCGTTGGAGACGGTGAAGCTTTCTTT	CASSQTVGDGEAFF
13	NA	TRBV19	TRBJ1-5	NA	TGTGCCAGTACGAGCTGGGGGGGCCAGCCCCAGCATTTT	CASTSWGGQPQHF
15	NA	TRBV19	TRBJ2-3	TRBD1	TGTGCCACGAAGAGGACAGGGGCTGGCACAGATACGCAGTATTTT	CATKRTGAGTDTQYF
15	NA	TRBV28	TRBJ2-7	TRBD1	TGTGCCAGCAGTTTCCGGACAGGCTACTCCTACGAGCAGTACTTC	CASSFRTGYSYEQYF
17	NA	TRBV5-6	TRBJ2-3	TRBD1	TGTGCCAGCAGGTTGCAGGCACGGGACAGGTCTGTACATACGCAGTATTTT	CASRLQARDRSVHTQYF
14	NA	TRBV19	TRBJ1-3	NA	TGTGCCAGTTCCCGCGGGGGGCTAGGAAACACCATATATTTT	CASSRGGLGNTIYF
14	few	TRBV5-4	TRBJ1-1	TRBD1	TGTGCCAGCAGCTTAACAGGGGGGCACACTGAAGCTTTCTTT	CASSLTGGHTEAFF
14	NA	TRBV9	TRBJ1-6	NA	TGTGCCAGCAGCGTAGAGGGGTCGAGTTCACCCCTCCACTTT	CASSVEGSSSPLHF
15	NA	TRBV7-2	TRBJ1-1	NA	TGTGCCAGCAGCTTGGTTCGCGGGGCGAACACTGAAGCTTTCTTT	CASSLVRGANTEAFF
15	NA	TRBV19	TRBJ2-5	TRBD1	TGTGCCAGTAGTAAACGGGACAGGGGTTCTGAGACCCAGTACTTC	CASSKRDRGSETQYF
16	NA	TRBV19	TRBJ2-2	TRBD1	TGTGCCAGTAGTAACCCCATGACAGGGGGTGGCGGGGAGCTGTTTTTT	CASSNPMTGGGGELFF
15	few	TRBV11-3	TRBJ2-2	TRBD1	TGTGCCAGCAGCCCTCGGGACAGGGGGCCCGGGGAGCTGTTTTTT	CASSPRDRGPGELFF
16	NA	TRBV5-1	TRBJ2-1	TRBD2	TGCGCCAGCAGCAACCCAGCGGGGGGGCACTACAATGAGCAGTTCTTC	CASSNPAGGHYNEQFF